This TCR beta chain was sequenced for a study of human T cells and chemical hapten exposure. Trimming removed 0 bases at V and 7 bases at J, with 11 bases between. The germline V gene encodes CDR1 MDHEN and CDR2 SYDVKM. The CDR3 sequence is 14 residues long. Noted time point: patch test 1, 2 weeks after DPC sensitization. Treatment denoted: therapeutic diphenylcyclopropenone sensitization with weekly scalp DPC. This clonotype was observed a few times. One entry per CDR3 protein results from TCRdb running MiXCR on the RACE reads. This table holds about 60,000 distinct CDR3 sequences, 7% to 10% found once.

The sequence was collected from a woman in her thirties or forties with alopecia areata. Some clones in this sample may be carry-over from other donors' samples. The sequencing here drew on whole blood, taken in connection with sensitization to the hapten diphenylcyclopropenone (DPC). J is TRBJ2-3 and V is TRBV28; no clear D gene. The CDR3 nucleotides are TGTGCCAGCAGTTTATGGGCTGAATCAAATACGCAGTATTTT. It yields the protein CASSLWAESNTQYF.